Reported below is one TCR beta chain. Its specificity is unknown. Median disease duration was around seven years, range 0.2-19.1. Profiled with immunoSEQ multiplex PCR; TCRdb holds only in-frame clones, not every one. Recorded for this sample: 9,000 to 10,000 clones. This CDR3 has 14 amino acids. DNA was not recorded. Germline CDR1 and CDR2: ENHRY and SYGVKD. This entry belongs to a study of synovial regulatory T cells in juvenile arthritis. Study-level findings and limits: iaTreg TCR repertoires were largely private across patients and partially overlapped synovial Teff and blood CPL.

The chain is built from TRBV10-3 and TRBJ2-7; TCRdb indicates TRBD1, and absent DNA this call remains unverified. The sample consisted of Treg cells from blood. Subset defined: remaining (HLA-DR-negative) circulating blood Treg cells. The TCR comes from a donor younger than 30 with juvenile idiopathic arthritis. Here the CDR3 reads CATKTGGAGYEQYF.